These 5 T cell receptor beta chains were sequenced from one sample in a study of T cell responses to AZD1222 COVID-19 vaccine. Data came from immunoSEQ multiplex PCR; TCRdb stores just in-frame clones and leaves some out. The sample yields roughly 140,000 clones, 85% to 90% seen once. Material: peripheral blood, obtained 28 days after the second AZD1222 dose. The receptors come from an adult who received the AZD1222 COVID-19 vaccine.

The CDR3 loop is CASSSGGTIYF. The CDR3 DNA follows: TGTGCCAGCAGCTCAGGGGGCACCATATATTTT. The chain couples TRBV5-5 to TRBJ1-3, with 7 bases aligning to TRBD1. The CDR3 sequence is 11 residues long. Losses at the gene ends were 3 bases for V and 9 bases for J; bases not matched to a gene: 0. In germline, CDR1 is SGHKS, CDR2 YYEKEE (reference sequence).

This clone was detected only once. The genes are TRBV20-1 and TRBJ1-2; D unresolved. CDR3 length: 13 amino acids. CDR1 is DFQATT, CDR2 SNEGSKA, per germline (reference sequence). V gave up 3 bases and J gave up 4 bases, with 12 bases separating them. Here the CDR3 reads CSASPLMGYGYTF. CDR3 coding DNA: TGCAGTGCTAGTCCCTTGATGGGCTATGGCTACACCTTC.

The chain couples TRBV2 to TRBJ1-5; D perhaps matches TRBD1 (6 bases). CDR1 is SNHLY and CDR2 is FYNNEI in the germline V gene. The CDR3 contains 14 residues. V lost 5 bases, J lost 4 bases, and 12 bases lay in between. The CDR3 DNA sequence: TGTGCCAGCAGTCCAGGGGACGTTAATCAGCCCCAGCATTTT. Protein sequence: CASSPGDVNQPQHF. Complete variable domain (other parts from reference TRBV2 and TRBJ1-5): EPEVTQTPSHQVTQMGQEVILRCVPISNHLYFYWYRQILGQKVEFLVSFYNNEISEKSEIFDDQFSVERPDGSNFTLKIRSTKLEDSAMYFCASSPGDVNQPQHFGDGTRLSIL.

The chain links TRBV28 to TRBJ2-5; 12 positions match TRBD2. Germline V gives CDR1 MDHEN, CDR2 SYDVKM. V was pared by 6 bases and J by 4 bases, with 3 bases of the junction left unmatched. This CDR3 is 14 amino acids long. The CDR3 here is CASRTSGSRETQYF. The CDR3, as DNA: TGTGCCAGCAGGACTAGCGGGAGTCGAGAGACCCAGTACTTC.

CDR3 region: CASSYSTGDSGRTDTQYF. In nucleotides, the CDR3 is TGTGCCAGCAGTTACTCGACGGGAGATTCGGGCCGCACAGATACGCAGTATTTT. The rearrangement joins TRBV6-2 or TRBV6-3 to TRBJ2-3; a possible D gene is TRBD2 (6 bases). Germline V gene sequence: CDR1 MNHEY, CDR2 SVGEGT. CDR3 length equals 18 residues. V lost 0 bases, J lost 1 base, and 17 bases lay in between.